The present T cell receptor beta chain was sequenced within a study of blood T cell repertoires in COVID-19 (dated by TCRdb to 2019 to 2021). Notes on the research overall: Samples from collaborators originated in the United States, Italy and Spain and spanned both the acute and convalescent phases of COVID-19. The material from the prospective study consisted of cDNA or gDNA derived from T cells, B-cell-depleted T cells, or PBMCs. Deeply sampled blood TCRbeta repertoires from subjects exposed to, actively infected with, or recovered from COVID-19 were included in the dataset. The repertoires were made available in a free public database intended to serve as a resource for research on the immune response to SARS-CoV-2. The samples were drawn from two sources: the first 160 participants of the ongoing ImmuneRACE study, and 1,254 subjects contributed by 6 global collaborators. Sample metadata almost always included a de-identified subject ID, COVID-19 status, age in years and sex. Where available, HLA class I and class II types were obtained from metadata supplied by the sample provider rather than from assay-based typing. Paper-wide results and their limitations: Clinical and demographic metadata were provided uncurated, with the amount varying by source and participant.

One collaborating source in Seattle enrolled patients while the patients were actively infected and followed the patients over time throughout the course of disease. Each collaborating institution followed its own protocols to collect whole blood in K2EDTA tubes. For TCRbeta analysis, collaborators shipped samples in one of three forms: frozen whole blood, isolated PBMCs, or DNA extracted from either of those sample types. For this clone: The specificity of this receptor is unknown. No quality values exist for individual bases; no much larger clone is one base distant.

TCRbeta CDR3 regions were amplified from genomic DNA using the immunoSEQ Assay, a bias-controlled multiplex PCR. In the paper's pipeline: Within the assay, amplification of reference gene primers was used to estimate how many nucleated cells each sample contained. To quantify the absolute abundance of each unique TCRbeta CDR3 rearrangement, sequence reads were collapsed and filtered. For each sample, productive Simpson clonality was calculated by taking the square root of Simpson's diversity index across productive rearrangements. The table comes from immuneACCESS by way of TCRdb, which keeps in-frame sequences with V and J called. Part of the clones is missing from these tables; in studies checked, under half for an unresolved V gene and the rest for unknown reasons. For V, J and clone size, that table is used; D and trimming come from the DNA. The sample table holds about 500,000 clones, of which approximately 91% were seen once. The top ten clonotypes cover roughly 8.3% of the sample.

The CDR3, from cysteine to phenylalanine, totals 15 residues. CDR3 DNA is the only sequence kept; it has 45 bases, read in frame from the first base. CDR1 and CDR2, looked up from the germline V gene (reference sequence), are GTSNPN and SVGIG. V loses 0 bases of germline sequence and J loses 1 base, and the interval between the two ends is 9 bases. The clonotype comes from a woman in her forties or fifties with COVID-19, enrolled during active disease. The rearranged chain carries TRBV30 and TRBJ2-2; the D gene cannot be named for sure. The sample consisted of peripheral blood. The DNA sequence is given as TGTGCCTGGAGTGTACGCCCGAGGAACACCGGGGAGCTGTTTTTT. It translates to CAWSVRPRNTGELFF.